A selection of T cell receptor beta chains follows, all from one sample in a study of shared clonotypes between healthy human individuals. TCRdb's copy holds only in-frame clones and misses some; the assay was immunoSEQ multiplex PCR. In the table there are about 480,000 clones, approximately 79% of which are singletons. Sample: PBMCs. Receptors originate from a woman between 40 and 50 years old in good health. Some clones in this sample may be carry-over from other donors' samples. Both conserved end residues are part of each CDR3. Each record gives: CDR3 protein, CDR3 DNA, clone size, D gene, J gene, V gene. The D gene is left open where the match is weak. Clone size is stated in some rows and not others, as once, few, many or a class when expanded.

CDR3 protein: CASRGDYPTGELFF
CDR3 DNA: TGTGCCAGCAGAGGGGACTACCCCACCGGGGAGCTGTTTTTT
clone size: -
D gene: TRBD2
J gene: TRBJ2-2
V gene: TRBV6-6

CDR3 protein: CAWSVLADTQYF
CDR3 DNA: TGTGCCTGGAGTGTACTAGCCGATACGCAGTATTTT
clone size: -
D gene: -
J gene: TRBJ2-3
V gene: TRBV30

CDR3 protein: CASSHEAGRQETQYF
CDR3 DNA: TGTGCCAGCAGCCATGAGGCAGGGAGGCAAGAGACCCAGTACTTC
clone size: -
D gene: -
J gene: TRBJ2-5
V gene: TRBV4-2

CDR3 protein: CAISDVQGSEQFF
CDR3 DNA: TGTGCCATTAGCGACGTTCAGGGTTCTGAGCAGTTCTTC
clone size: -
D gene: -
J gene: TRBJ2-1
V gene: TRBV10-3

CDR3 protein: CASSIVGATPQETQYF
CDR3 DNA: TGTGCCAGTAGTATTGTAGGGGCTACACCGCAAGAGACCCAGTACTTC
clone size: many
D gene: -
J gene: TRBJ2-5
V gene: TRBV19

CDR3 protein: CASSLFAGNIYEQYF
CDR3 DNA: TGTGCCAGCAGTTTATTTGCCGGGAATATCTACGAGCAGTACTTC
clone size: -
D gene: -
J gene: TRBJ2-7
V gene: TRBV28

CDR3 protein: CASSFPSLGEQYF
CDR3 DNA: TGTGCCAGCAGTTTCCCCTCACTGGGGGAGCAGTACTTC
clone size: -
D gene: -
J gene: TRBJ2-7
V gene: TRBV28

CDR3 protein: CASRRGQLNTGELFF
CDR3 DNA: TGTGCCAGCCGACGGGGACAGCTGAACACCGGGGAGCTGTTTTTT
clone size: -
D gene: TRBD1
J gene: TRBJ2-2
V gene: TRBV6-5

CDR3 protein: CASSRVGLAVQSYYNEQFF
CDR3 DNA: TGTGCCAGTAGTAGAGTCGGACTAGCGGTCCAGAGTTACTACAATGAGCAGTTCTTC
clone size: once
D gene: TRBD2
J gene: TRBJ2-1
V gene: TRBV19

CDR3 protein: CASSYDASGKTGELFF
CDR3 DNA: TGTGCCAGCAGTTACGATGCTAGCGGGAAGACCGGGGAGCTGTTTTTT
clone size: -
D gene: TRBD2
J gene: TRBJ2-2
V gene: TRBV6-5

CDR3 protein: CAWSVVAGSTDTQYF
CDR3 DNA: TGTGCCTGGAGTGTTGTAGCGGGAAGCACAGATACGCAGTATTTT
clone size: -
D gene: TRBD2
J gene: TRBJ2-3
V gene: TRBV30

CDR3 protein: CASSFTQSTGELFF
CDR3 DNA: TGTGCCAGCAGCTTTACACAGTCCACCGGGGAGCTGTTTTTT
clone size: -
D gene: -
J gene: TRBJ2-2
V gene: TRBV7-9

CDR3 protein: CASCRRLLAYEQYF
CDR3 DNA: TGTGCCAGCTGTCGACGACTGTTGGCCTACGAGCAGTACTTC
clone size: -
D gene: -
J gene: TRBJ2-7
V gene: TRBV2

CDR3 protein: CATSRDRDRDEKLFF
CDR3 DNA: TGTGCCACCAGCAGAGACCGGGACCGGGATGAAAAACTGTTTTTT
clone size: -
D gene: -
J gene: TRBJ1-4
V gene: TRBV15

CDR3 protein: CASSSLRDRGRSGANVLTF
CDR3 DNA: TGTGCCAGCAGCTCCCTAAGGGACAGGGGGCGCTCGGGGGCCAACGTCCTGACTTTC
clone size: -
D gene: TRBD1
J gene: TRBJ2-6
V gene: TRBV7-9

CDR3 protein: CASSSADRVRYEQYF
CDR3 DNA: TGTGCCAGCAGTTCCGCGGACAGGGTTCGCTACGAGCAGTACTTC
clone size: -
D gene: TRBD1
J gene: TRBJ2-7
V gene: TRBV28

CDR3 protein: CASSMGRPPNQPQHF
CDR3 DNA: TGTGCCAGTAGTATGGGGAGGCCACCCAATCAGCCCCAGCATTTT
clone size: -
D gene: -
J gene: TRBJ1-5
V gene: TRBV19

CDR3 protein: CASSEGSADLNYGYTF
CDR3 DNA: TGTGCCAGCAGTGAAGGGTCGGCAGATTTAAACTATGGCTACACCTTC
clone size: -
D gene: -
J gene: TRBJ1-2
V gene: TRBV6-1

CDR3 protein: CASRRTGQEQFF
CDR3 DNA: TGTGCCAGCAGACGGACAGGGCAGGAGCAGTTCTTC
clone size: -
D gene: TRBD1
J gene: TRBJ2-1
V gene: TRBV27

CDR3 protein: CASSVAPTATDTQYF
CDR3 DNA: TGTGCCAGCAGCGTAGCCCCAACAGCCACAGATACGCAGTATTTT
clone size: -
D gene: -
J gene: TRBJ2-3
V gene: TRBV9

CDR3 protein: CASSKQGVAKNIQYF
CDR3 DNA: TGTGCCAGCAGCAAACAGGGGGTAGCCAAAAACATTCAGTACTTC
clone size: -
D gene: TRBD1
J gene: TRBJ2-4
V gene: TRBV7-2

CDR3 protein: CASSYLGQGDTEAFF
CDR3 DNA: TGTGCCAGCAGTTACCTGGGACAGGGGGACACTGAAGCTTTCTTT
clone size: -
D gene: TRBD1
J gene: TRBJ1-1
V gene: TRBV6-5

CDR3 protein: CASSLRTRNEKLFF
CDR3 DNA: TGCGCCAGCAGCTTACGGACTCGAAATGAAAAACTGTTTTTT
clone size: -
D gene: -
J gene: TRBJ1-4
V gene: TRBV5-1